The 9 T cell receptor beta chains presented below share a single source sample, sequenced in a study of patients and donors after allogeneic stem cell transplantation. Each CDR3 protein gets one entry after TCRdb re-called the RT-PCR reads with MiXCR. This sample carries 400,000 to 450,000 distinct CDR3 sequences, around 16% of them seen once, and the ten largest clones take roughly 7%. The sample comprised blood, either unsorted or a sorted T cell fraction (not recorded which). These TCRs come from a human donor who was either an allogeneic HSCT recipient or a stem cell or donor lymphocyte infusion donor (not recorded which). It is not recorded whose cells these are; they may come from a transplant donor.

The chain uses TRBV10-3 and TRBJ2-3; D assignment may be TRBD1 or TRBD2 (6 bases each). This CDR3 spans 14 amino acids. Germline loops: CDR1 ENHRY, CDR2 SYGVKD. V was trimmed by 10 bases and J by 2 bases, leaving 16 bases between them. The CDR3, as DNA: TGTGCCAACGGAGGGGGGCTGGCCACAGATACGCAGTATTTT. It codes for CANGGGLATDTQYF.

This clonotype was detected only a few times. CDR3 coding DNA: TGCGCCAGCAGCTTTTCTAGCGGTAACACAGATACGCAGTATTTT. This encodes CASSFSSGNTDTQYF. The chain has TRBV5-1 and TRBJ2-3; 7 nucleotides agree with TRBD2. The CDR3 is 15 residues long. Germline V CDR1 and CDR2: SGHRS, YFSETQ. V lost 2 bases to trimming and J lost 2 bases; unmatched junction nucleotides: 5.

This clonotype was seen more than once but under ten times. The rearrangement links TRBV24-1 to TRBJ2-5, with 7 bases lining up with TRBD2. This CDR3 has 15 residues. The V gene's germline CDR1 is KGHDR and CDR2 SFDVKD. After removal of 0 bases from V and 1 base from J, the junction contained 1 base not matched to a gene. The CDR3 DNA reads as TGTGCCACCAGTGATTTGCAGCGGGGCCAAGAGACCCAGTACTTC. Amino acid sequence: CATSDLQRGQETQYF.

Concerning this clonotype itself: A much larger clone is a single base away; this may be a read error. This chain's CDR3 is CASSPRAKGQGAGDTQYF. CDR3 nucleotides: TGCGCCAGCAGTCCGAGAGCCAAGGGACAGGGGGCGGGAGATACGCAGTATTTT. This chain connects TRBV4-1 to TRBJ2-3; 12 nucleotides agree with TRBD1. CDR3 size: 18 residues. Losses at the gene ends were 6 bases for V and 5 bases for J; bases not matched to a gene: 15. Germline CDR1 is MGHRA and CDR2 is YSYEKL.

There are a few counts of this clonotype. The CDR3 DNA is TGTGCCAGCAGCTCCGGGACAGGAGACGCCTACGAGCAGTACTTC. Its protein product is CASSSGTGDAYEQYF. The chain is built from TRBV5-7 and TRBJ2-7; TRBD1 aligns across 8 bases. TRBV5-7 is known as an ORF, though its function is uncertain. With 3 bases clipped from V and 2 bases from J, the junction kept 7 bases outside the gene matches. This CDR3 has 15 amino acids.

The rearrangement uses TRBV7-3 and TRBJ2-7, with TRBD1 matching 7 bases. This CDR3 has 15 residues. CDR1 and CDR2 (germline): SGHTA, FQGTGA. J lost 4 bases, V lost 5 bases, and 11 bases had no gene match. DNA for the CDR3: TGTGCCAGCAGCCCCGGCGATCCGGGACAGTACGAGCAGTACTTC. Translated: CASSPGDPGQYEQYF.

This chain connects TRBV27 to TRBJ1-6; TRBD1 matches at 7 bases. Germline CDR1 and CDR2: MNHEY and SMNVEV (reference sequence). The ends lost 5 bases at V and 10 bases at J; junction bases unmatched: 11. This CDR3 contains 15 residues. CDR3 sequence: CASSARRRGSSPLHF. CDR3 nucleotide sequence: TGTGCCAGCAGTGCCCGACGCAGGGGGTCCTCACCCCTCCACTTT.

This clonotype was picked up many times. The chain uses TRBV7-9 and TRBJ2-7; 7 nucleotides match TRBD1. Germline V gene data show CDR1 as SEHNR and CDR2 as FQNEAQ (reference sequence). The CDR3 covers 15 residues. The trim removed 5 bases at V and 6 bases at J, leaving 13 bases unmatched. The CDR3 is CASSPGGPPWLEQYF. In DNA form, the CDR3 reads TGTGCCAGCAGCCCAGGGGGTCCTCCCTGGCTCGAGCAGTACTTC.

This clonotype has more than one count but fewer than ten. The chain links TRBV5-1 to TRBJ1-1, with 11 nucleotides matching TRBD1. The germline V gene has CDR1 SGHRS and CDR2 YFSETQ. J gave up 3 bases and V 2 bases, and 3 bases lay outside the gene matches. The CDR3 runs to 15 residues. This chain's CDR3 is CASSFRDRGDTEAFF. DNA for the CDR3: TGCGCCAGCAGCTTCCGGGACAGGGGGGACACTGAAGCTTTCTTT.